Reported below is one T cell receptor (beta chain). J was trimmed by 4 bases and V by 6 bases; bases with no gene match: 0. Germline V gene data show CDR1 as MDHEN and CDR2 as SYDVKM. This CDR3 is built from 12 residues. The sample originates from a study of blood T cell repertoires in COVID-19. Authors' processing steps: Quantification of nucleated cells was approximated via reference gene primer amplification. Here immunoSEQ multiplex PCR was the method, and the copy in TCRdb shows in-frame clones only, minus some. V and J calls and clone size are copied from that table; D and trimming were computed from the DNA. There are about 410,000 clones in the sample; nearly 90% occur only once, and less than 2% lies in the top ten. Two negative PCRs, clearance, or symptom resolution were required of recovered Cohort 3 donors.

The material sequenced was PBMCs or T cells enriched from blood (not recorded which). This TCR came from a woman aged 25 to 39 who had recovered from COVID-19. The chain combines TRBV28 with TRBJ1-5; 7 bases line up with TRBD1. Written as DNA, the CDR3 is TGTGCCAGCAGGACAGGGAATCAGCCCCAGCATTTT. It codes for CASRTGNQPQHF.